The clone carrying this T cell receptor (beta chain) was seen just once. No antigen is known for it. The same CDR3 also results from other DNA sequences found in this sample. Authors' methods: Filtering differed for immunoSEQ, which gave only junction sequences without quality scores. The assay was immunoSEQ multiplex PCR, and TCRdb's table has in-frame clones only and misses some. V, J and clone size are taken as reported in that table, and D and trimming were inferred from the DNA itself. The data contain approximately 640,000 clones, roughly 87% of them singletons. The sample comes from a study of shared clonotypes between healthy human individuals. Study outcomes and limitations: Naive subsets usually exceeded memory subsets in estimated richness. Approximately 5% was the fraction of naive CD4 clonotypes found shared across four donors.

The clonotype comes from a man aged 18 to 29 in good health. Some clones in this sample may be carry-over from other donors' samples. Specimen: memory CD8+ T cells from PBMCs. Subset noted: CD45RO+ cells pooled with CCR7-negative TemRA cells.

CDR3 region: CSVPTGNYGYTF. DNA for the CDR3: TGCAGCGTACCGACAGGCAACTATGGCTACACCTTC. This chain connects TRBV29-1 to TRBJ1-2, with D perhaps TRBD1 (6 bases). The length of the CDR3 is 12 residues. The V gene lost 6 bases and the J gene lost 2 bases, with 10 bases spanning the gap. CDR1 and CDR2 from the germline V gene are SQVTM and ANQGSEA.